A single T cell receptor beta chain is shown here with its context. What it binds is unknown. This sample is drawn from a study of blood T cells in healthy people across ages. Study observations and caveats: Diversity was higher, and naive CD4+ cells more numerous, in long-lived donors than in aged donors. Higher naive T cell percentage went strongly together with higher TCR beta diversity.

The germline V and J ends were trimmed by 4 bases and 0 bases, with 10 bases remaining between them. The CDR3 runs to 15 residues. Germline CDR1 reads LGHNA; CDR2 reads YSLEER. A second PCR of 7 to 11 cycles used a sample-barcoded 5' primer and a J-beta primer mix. MiXCR, applied by TCRdb to the 5' RACE reads, yields one record per CDR3 protein. The sample lists about 1,800,000 distinct CDR3 sequences, approximately 30% seen once, with more than 6% in the top ten. This receptor was obtained from a woman between 25 and 40 years old in good health. Source material: blood. This chain connects TRBV4-3 to TRBJ2-1; perhaps TRBD1 as D (6 bases). The DNA of the CDR3 is TGCGCCAGCAGCCCAGAGGACAGCTCCTACAATGAGCAGTTCTTC. Translated: CASSPEDSSYNEQFF.